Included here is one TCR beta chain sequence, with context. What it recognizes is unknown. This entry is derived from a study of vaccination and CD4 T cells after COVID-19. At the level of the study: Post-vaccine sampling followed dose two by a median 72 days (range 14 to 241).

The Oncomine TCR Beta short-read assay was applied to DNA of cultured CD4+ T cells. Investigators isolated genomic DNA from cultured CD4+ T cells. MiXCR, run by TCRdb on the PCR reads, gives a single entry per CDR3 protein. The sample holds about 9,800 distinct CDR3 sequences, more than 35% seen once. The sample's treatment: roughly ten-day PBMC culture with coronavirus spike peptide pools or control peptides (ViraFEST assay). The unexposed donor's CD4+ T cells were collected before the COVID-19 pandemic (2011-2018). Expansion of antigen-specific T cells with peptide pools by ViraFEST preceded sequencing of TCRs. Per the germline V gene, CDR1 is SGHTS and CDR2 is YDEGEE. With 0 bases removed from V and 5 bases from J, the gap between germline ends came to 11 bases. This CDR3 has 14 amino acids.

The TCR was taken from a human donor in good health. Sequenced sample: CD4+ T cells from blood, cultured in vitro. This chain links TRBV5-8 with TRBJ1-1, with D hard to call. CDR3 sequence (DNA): TGTGCCAGCAGCTTGGGCACGGTGTTGACTGAAGCTTTCTTT. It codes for CASSLGTVLTEAFF. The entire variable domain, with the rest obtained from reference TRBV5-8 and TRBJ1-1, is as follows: EAGVTQSPTHLIKTRGQQATLRCSPISGHTSVYWYQQALGLGLQFLLWYDEGEERNRGNFPPRFSGRQFPNYSSELNVNALELEDSALYLCASSLGTVLTEAFFGQGTRLTVV.